Listed here is a single T cell receptor beta chain. Its target is unknown. The CDR3 runs 12 residues. V lost 9 bases, J lost 4 bases, and 7 bases lay in between. The germline gives CDR1 MDHEN, CDR2 SYDVKM. The sample belongs to a study of beta chain features in type 1 diabetes. Across the whole study: Sorted cell examination encompassed over 90 million cells across all samples. Points from the study as a whole: All four CD4+ subsets from Type 1 diabetes patients carried moderately but significantly shorter TCRB CDR3s. Naive, central memory and Treg TCRB repertoires appeared more alike in patients than in healthy donors. Cells with high TCR expression could be over-represented when cDNA is sequenced.

The authors reverse transcribed all of the isolated RNA, so sequencing captured expressed TCRB transcripts. Assay: immunoSEQ multiplex PCR; the TCRdb copy retains only in-frame clones and omits some. The sample has under 55,000 clones, roughly two fifths seen once. The chain couples TRBV28 to TRBJ2-6; no clear D. The source is a man aged 30 to 39 with type 1 diabetes. Sequenced sample: Tregs from blood. The CDR3 bases are TGTGCCAGTTGTCAGGGGGCCAACGTCCTGACTTTC. It translates to CASCQGANVLTF.